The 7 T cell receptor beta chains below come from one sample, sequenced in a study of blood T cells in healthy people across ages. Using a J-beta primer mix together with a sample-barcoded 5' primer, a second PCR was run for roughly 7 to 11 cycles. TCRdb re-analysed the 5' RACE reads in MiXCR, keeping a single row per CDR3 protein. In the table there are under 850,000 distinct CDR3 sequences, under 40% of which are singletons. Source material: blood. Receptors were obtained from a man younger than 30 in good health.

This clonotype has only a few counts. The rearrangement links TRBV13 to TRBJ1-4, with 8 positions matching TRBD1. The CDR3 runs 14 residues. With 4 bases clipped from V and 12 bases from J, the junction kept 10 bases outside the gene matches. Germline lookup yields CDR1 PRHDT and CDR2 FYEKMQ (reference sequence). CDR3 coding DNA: TGTGCCAGCAGCTCCGGGACAGGACGTGAGGAACTGTTTTTT. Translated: CASSSGTGREELFF.

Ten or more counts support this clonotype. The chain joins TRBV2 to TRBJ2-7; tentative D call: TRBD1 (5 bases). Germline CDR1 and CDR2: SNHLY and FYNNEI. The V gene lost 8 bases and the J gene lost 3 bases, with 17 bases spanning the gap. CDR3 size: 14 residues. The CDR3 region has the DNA TGTGCCAGCGGTGGGGCCCTTGGGAACTACGAGCAGTACTTC. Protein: CASGGALGNYEQYF.

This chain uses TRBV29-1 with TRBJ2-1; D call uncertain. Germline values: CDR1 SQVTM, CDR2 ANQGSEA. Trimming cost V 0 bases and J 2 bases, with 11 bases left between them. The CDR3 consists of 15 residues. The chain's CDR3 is CSVEDGRRTYNEQFF. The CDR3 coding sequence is TGCAGCGTTGAAGACGGCCGAAGGACCTACAATGAGCAGTTCTTC.

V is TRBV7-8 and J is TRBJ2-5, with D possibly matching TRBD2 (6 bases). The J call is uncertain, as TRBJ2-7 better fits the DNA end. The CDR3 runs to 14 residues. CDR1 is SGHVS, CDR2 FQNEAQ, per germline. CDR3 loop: CASSPGTGLFEQYF. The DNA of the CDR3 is TGTGCCAGCAGCCCCGGGACTGGACTTTTCGAGCAGTACTTC.

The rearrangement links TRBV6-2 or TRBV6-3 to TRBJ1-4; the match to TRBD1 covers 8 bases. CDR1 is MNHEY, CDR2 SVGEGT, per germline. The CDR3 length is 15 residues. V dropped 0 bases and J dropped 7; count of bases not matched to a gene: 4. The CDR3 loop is CASSYSGQGAEKLFF. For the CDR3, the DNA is TGTGCCAGCAGTTACTCGGGCCAGGGGGCTGAAAAACTGTTTTTT.

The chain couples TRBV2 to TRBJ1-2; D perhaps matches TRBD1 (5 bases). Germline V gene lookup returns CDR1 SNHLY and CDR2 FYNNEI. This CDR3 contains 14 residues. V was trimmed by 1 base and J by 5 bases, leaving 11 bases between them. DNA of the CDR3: TGTGCCAGCAGTGAAGGGGGACGGAGATATGGCTACACCTTC. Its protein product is CASSEGGRRYGYTF. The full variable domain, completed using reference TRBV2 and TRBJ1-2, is EPEVTQTPSHQVTQMGQEVILRCVPISNHLYFYWYRQILGQKVEFLVSFYNNEISEKSEIFDDQFSVERPDGSNFTLKIRSTKLEDSAMYFCASSEGGRRYGYTFGSGTRLTVV.

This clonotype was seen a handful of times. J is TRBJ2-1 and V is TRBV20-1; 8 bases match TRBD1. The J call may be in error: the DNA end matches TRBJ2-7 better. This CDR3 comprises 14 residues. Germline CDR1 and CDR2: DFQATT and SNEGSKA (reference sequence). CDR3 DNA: TGCAGTGCTAGAGTCCGGGACAGGTACAATGAGCAGTACTTC. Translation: CSARVRDRYNEQYF.